Below, 21 T cell receptor beta chains from the same sample are listed, as sequenced in a study of T cell repertoires in ileal Crohn's disease. Data came from immunoSEQ multiplex PCR; TCRdb stores just in-frame clones and leaves some out. Among approximately 9,000 clones listed, around 78% were seen once. The sample was ileal tissue. The source of these receptors is an adult with Crohn's disease.

This clone is medium-sized within its sample. The rearrangement links TRBV13 to TRBJ1-1, with 8 bases fitting TRBD1. After removal of 4 bases from V and 3 bases from J, the junction contained 7 bases not matched to a gene. Germline CDR1 and CDR2: PRHDT and FYEKMQ (reference sequence). This CDR3 comprises 15 residues. CDR3 amino acids: CASSSRTGLDTEAFF. DNA for the CDR3: TGTGCCAGCAGCTCACGGACAGGGTTGGACACTGAAGCTTTCTTT.

The genes are TRBV9 and TRBJ1-3; tentative D call: TRBD1 (5 bases). The CDR3 loop spans 16 amino acids. Germline assignment: CDR1 SGDLS and CDR2 YYNGEE. Between the trimmed V and J ends, which lost 0 bases and 6 bases, there was a span of 16 bases. In nucleotides, the CDR3 is TGTGCCAGCAGCGTAGAGTCCAGGGTGTTTGCAAACACCATATATTTT. The encoded protein is CASSVESRVFANTIYF.

This sequence joins TRBV5-6 and TRBJ1-1; 10 bases map to TRBD1. The trim removed 4 bases at V and 5 bases at J, leaving 5 bases unmatched. Germline CDR1 is SGHDT and CDR2 is YYEEEE. The CDR3 covers 14 residues. CDR3 DNA sequence: TGTGCCAGCAGCATTCGGACAGGGGGGACTGAAGCTTTCTTT. Amino acids: CASSIRTGGTEAFF.

The rearrangement links TRBV6-1 to TRBJ1-2, with D unclear. Germline lookup yields CDR1 MNHNS and CDR2 SASEGT. This CDR3 spans 15 amino acids. The V end was cut by 0 bases, the J end by 2 bases, with 10 bases between. This CDR3 is CASSEAAVGNYGYTF. CDR3 in DNA: TGTGCCAGCAGTGAAGCGGCTGTCGGGAACTATGGCTACACCTTC.

The table lists this clone with a count of one. The chain employs TRBV27 and TRBJ1-6; D is perhaps TRBD1 (6 bases). This CDR3 spans 17 amino acids. CDR1 is MNHEY and CDR2 is SMNVEV in the germline V gene (reference sequence). V lost 3 bases, J lost 11 bases, and 23 bases lay in between. This chain's CDR3 is CASSFRRDTTAMTPLHF. The CDR3 bases are TGTGCCAGCAGTTTTCGCCGGGACACCACCGCGATGACACCCCTCCACTTT.

The chain carries TRBV14 and TRBJ2-7; TRBD1 matches at 12 bases. V lost 5 bases to trimming and J lost 6 bases; unmatched junction nucleotides: 8. The CDR3 runs 15 residues. Germline-derived CDR1 and CDR2 are SGHDN and FVKESK. CDR3 nucleotides: TGTGCCAGCAGCTGGATGGGACAGGGGGCTAGCGAGCAGTACTTC. It yields the protein CASSWMGQGASEQYF.

The genes are TRBV5-1 and TRBJ1-1, with TRBD1 as a possible D gene (6 bases). V lost 4 bases to trimming and J lost 3 bases, with 16 bases between them. CDR1 and CDR2 from the germline V gene are SGHRS and YFSETQ. The CDR3 is 15 residues long. DNA for the CDR3: TGCGCCAGCAGCCGGAGGGGGGGAGGCGACACTGAAGCTTTCTTT. This encodes CASSRRGGGDTEAFF. Supplemented by reference TRBV5-1 and TRBJ1-1, the full variable domain reads KAGVTQTPRYLIKTRGQQVTLSCSPISGHRSVSWYQQTPGQGLQFLFEYFSETQRNKGNFPGRFSGRQFSNSRSEMNVSTLELGDSALYLCASSRRGGGDTEAFFGQGTRLTVV.

The chain couples TRBV18 to TRBJ2-5; D is perhaps TRBD1 (6 bases). Germline-derived CDR1 and CDR2 are KGHSH and LQKENI. The ends were cut back, 4 bases at V and 4 bases at J, with 10 bases in the middle. The CDR3 spans 13 residues. CDR3 protein: CASSLTGRETQYF. CDR3 DNA: TGTGCCAGCTCACTAACAGGGCGAGAGACCCAGTACTTC.

V is TRBV7-9 and J is TRBJ2-1, with 7 bases fitting TRBD2. The CDR3 has 14 amino acids. Germline loops: CDR1 SEHNR, CDR2 FQNEAQ (reference sequence). J was trimmed by 7 bases and V by 5 bases; bases with no gene match: 8. CDR3 DNA: TGTGCCAGCAGCCCGGGGAGCGGGGAGAATGAGCAGTTCTTC. It codes for CASSPGSGENEQFF.

The rearrangement joins TRBV14 to TRBJ2-7; TRBD2 might be the D (6 bases). The V gene's germline CDR1 is SGHDN and CDR2 FVKESK. The CDR3 is 17 amino acids. V was cut by 5 bases and J by 1 base, with 21 bases left in between. Here the CDR3 reads CASSAPQVSGSSYEQYF. In DNA, the CDR3 is TGTGCCAGCAGCGCCCCCCAGGTTAGCGGAAGTTCCTACGAGCAGTACTTC.

The chain uses TRBV9 and TRBJ2-3; 7 positions match TRBD1. This CDR3 has 15 amino acids. The V and J ends lost 3 bases and 5 bases, in that order; junction bases with no gene match: 9. CDR1 and CDR2 (germline): SGDLS, YYNGEE. The CDR3 sequence is CASSGQGNRVDTQYF. The CDR3 DNA reads TGTGCCAGCAGCGGACAGGGTAATAGGGTAGATACGCAGTATTTT.

Of note for this clone: This CDR3 is also generated by other DNA sequences in the sample. This chain links TRBV27 with TRBJ2-3; 12 positions match TRBD1. Germline CDR1 MNHEY, CDR2 SMNVEV (reference sequence). The CDR3 length is 15 residues. The junction had 6 bases not matched to a gene; V was cut back by 5 bases and J by 6 bases. The chain's CDR3 is CASSLGTGGPDTQYF. For the CDR3, the DNA is TGTGCCAGCAGTCTCGGGACAGGGGGCCCCGATACGCAGTATTTT.

The gene calls are TRBV5-1 and TRBJ1-1; 9 bases agree with TRBD1. The germline CDR1 and CDR2 sequences are SGHRS and YFSETQ. The CDR3 runs 15 residues. With 0 bases clipped from V and 0 bases from J, the junction kept 0 bases outside the gene matches. The CDR3 DNA is TGCGCCAGCAGCTTGGGGGACAGGGTGAACACTGAAGCTTTCTTT. It codes for CASSLGDRVNTEAFF. Combining the CDR3 with reference TRBV5-1 and TRBJ1-1 gives the whole variable domain KAGVTQTPRYLIKTRGQQVTLSCSPISGHRSVSWYQQTPGQGLQFLFEYFSETQRNKGNFPGRFSGRQFSNSRSEMNVSTLELGDSALYLCASSLGDRVNTEAFFGQGTRLTVV.

The chain employs TRBV18 and TRBJ2-7, with TRBD2 as a possible D gene (6 bases). Germline V gene sequence: CDR1 KGHSH, CDR2 LQKENI. The CDR3 length is 16 residues. V was trimmed by 3 bases and J by 5 bases, leaving 20 bases between them. In DNA, the CDR3 is TGTGCCAGCTCACCGAGGATTGGAGGGACTGGGGACGAGCAGTACTTC. Encoded protein: CASSPRIGGTGDEQYF.

The genes are TRBV6-5 and TRBJ1-3, with 7 bases fitting TRBD1. Trimming cost V 8 bases and J 0 bases; bases outside gene matches: 7. Germline CDR1 is MNHEY and CDR2 is SVGAGI. This CDR3 has 15 residues. In nucleotides, the CDR3 is TGTGCCAGCCGCAAACAGGGGAGCTCTGGAAACACCATATATTTT. It codes for CASRKQGSSGNTIYF.

The chain couples TRBV5-5 to TRBJ1-5; D is undetermined. The CDR3 consists of 16 residues. In germline, CDR1 is SGHKS, CDR2 YYEKEE (reference sequence). The germline V and J ends were trimmed by 2 bases and 2 bases, with 14 bases remaining between them. The CDR3 sequence: CASSLLTGYGNQPQHF. The CDR3 DNA follows: TGTGCCAGCAGCTTATTGACGGGGTATGGCAATCAGCCCCAGCATTTT. Full variable domain (rest looked up from reference TRBV5-5 and TRBJ1-5): DAGVTQSPTHLIKTRGQQVTLRCSPISGHKSVSWYQQVLGQGPQFIFQYYEKEERGRGNFPDRFSARQFPNYSSELNVNALLLGDSALYLCASSLLTGYGNQPQHFGDGTRLSIL.

Comment on this clone: This specimen includes other DNA sequences encoding the same CDR3. The chain uses TRBV9 and TRBJ2-7; 13 nucleotides align to TRBD2. In germline, CDR1 is SGDLS, CDR2 YYNGEE. This CDR3 has 14 amino acids. The J segment lost 7 bases and the V segment lost 2 bases, leaving 3 bases of the junction unmatched. As DNA, the CDR3 is TGTGCCAGCAGCGTCGGACTAGCGGGAGATGAGCAGTACTTC. Residues: CASSVGLAGDEQYF.

The chain recombines TRBV25-1 with TRBJ2-2, with D maybe TRBD1 (6 bases). Germline CDR1 MGHDK, CDR2 SYGVNS. This CDR3 comprises 14 residues. V lost 3 bases and J 9 bases, leaving 14 bases between the germline ends. CDR3 residues: CASSEDSSVRELFF. CDR3 nucleotide sequence: TGTGCCAGCAGTGAGGACAGTTCGGTACGGGAGCTGTTTTTT.

The rearrangement links TRBV21-1 to TRBJ2-7; the DNA was not compared with TRBD2, the D call given in the table. TRBV21-1 is described as a pseudogene. The CDR3 runs 17 residues. This CDR3 reads CASSKASCSACSYEQYF. CDR3 bases: TGTGCCAGCAGCAAAGCGAGTTGTAGCGCTTGCTCCTACGAGCAGTACTTC.

This clone ranks as large. The rearrangement uses TRBV4-2 and TRBJ2-2; a weak D match, TRBD1 (6 bases). V lost 0 bases and J lost 5, with 7 bases in between. The germline CDR1 and CDR2 sequences are LGHNA and YNFKEQ. The CDR3 is made up of 14 amino acids. The CDR3 DNA reads as TGTGCCAGCAGCCAAGACAGGGGAACCGGGGAGCTGTTTTTT. It specifies CASSQDRGTGELFF.

The rearrangement uses TRBV9 and TRBJ1-4; D gene ambiguous. The germline V gene encodes CDR1 SGDLS and CDR2 YYNGEE. The CDR3 extends over 13 amino acids. With 3 bases removed from V and 7 bases from J, the gap between germline ends came to 10 bases. In nucleotides, the CDR3 is TGTGCCAGCAGCGGATTGTTGGCTGAAAAACTGTTTTTT. It is translated as CASSGLLAEKLFF.